Described below is a single T cell receptor beta chain sequence and its context. The data derive from a study of control samples from healthy donors and cancer patients. Between the trimmed V and J ends, which lost 6 bases and 4 bases, there was a span of 14 bases. The length of the CDR3 is 14 residues. Germline assignment: CDR1 MDHEN and CDR2 SYDVKM. Using immunoSEQ multiplex PCR, the repertoire was profiled, and TCRdb retains in-frame clones only, with some absent. Among tens of thousands of clones listed, around 90% were seen once. The specimen was PBMCs. This receptor was obtained from a woman aged 55-70 years with head and neck cancer. The rearrangement links TRBV28 to TRBJ2-3, with D unresolved. In nucleotides, the CDR3 is TGTGCCAGCAGCCCTCCCGGTTTGGCAGATACGCAGTATTTT. Its protein product is CASSPPGLADTQYF.